This T cell receptor beta chain comes out of a study of cytomegalovirus exposure and HLA in healthy donors. Per the germline V gene, CDR1 is MNHEY and CDR2 is SVGAGI. The CDR3 is 12 amino acids. On this clone itself: The junction differs from germline at one of its ends, possibly a read error.

Assay: immunoSEQ multiplex PCR; the TCRdb copy retains only in-frame clones and omits some. The sample lists 95,000 to 150,000 clones, around 90% occurring once. The sample consisted of PBMCs. This TCR came from a woman between 18 and 29 years old in good health and CMV-seronegative. The J gene is TRBJ2-7, the V gene TRBV6-5; the D gene is possibly TRBD1 (6 bases). The CDR3 DNA follows: TGTGCCACCAGCAGGGACACCCTTAAGCTACACTTC. Protein product: CATSRDTLKLHF.